The entry below gives a single T cell receptor beta chain sequence along with its context. The antigen is undetermined. The read ends 3 residues shy of where the CDR3 ends; the end is completed using the germline J gene. V trimming: 4 bases; J trimming: 6 bases; junction bases outside the gene matches: 6. Germline CDR1 SGHDT, CDR2 YYEEEE. The CDR3 consists of 15 residues. Prevalent HPV16 infections were excluded; only incident single HPV16 infections included. This sample was included in a study of T cells in women clearing cervical HPV infection. Study at large: Case blood was drawn a median roughly 160 days after lesion detection.

The study's findings and limits: Combining TCR richness with V gene abundances gave about 0.87 AUC.

TCRdb's copy holds only in-frame clones and misses some; the assay was immunoSEQ multiplex PCR. This sample's table has more than 45,000 clones. The TCR sequence derives from a woman between 18 and 75 years old with a cervical HPV16 infection that either progressed to CIN3+ or cleared (not recorded which). The chain couples TRBV5-6 to TRBJ2-1; the match to TRBD2 covers 11 bases. The sequenced sample consisted of blood buffy coat. The DNA read from the CDR3 is TGTGCCAGCAGCGATAGCGGGAGGGCCGGCAATGAG. Its protein is CASSDSGRAGNE. The whole CDR3 protein reads CASSDSGRAGNEQFF. The full variable domain, its missing parts supplied by reference TRBV5-6 and TRBJ2-1, is DAGVTQSPTHLIKTRGQQVTLRCSPKSGHDTVSWYQQALGQGPQFIFQYYEEEERQRGNFPDRFSGHQFPNYSSELNVNALLLGDSALYLCASSDSGRAGNEQFFGPGTRLTVL.